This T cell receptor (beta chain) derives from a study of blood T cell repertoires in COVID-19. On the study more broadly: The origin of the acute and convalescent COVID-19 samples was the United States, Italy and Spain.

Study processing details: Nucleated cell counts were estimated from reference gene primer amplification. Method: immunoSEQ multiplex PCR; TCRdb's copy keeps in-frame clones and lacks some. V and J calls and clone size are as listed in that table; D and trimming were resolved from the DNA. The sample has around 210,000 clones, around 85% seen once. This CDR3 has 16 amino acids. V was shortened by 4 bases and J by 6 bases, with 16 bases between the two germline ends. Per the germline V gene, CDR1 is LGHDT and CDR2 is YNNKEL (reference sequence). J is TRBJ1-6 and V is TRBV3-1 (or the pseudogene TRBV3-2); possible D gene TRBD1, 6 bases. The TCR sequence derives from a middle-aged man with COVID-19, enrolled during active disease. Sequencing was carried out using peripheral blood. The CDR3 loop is CASSLEGGRLNSPLHF. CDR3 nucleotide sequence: TGTGCCAGCAGCCTCGAAGGGGGAAGACTTAATTCACCCCTCCACTTT.